The clone carrying this TCR beta chain showed up just a few times. No antigen is known for it. This specimen comes from a study of identical twins. Points from the study as a whole: The models gave estimates that fell short of the out-of-frame TCR alpha sharing seen in monozygotic twins. Beta out-of-frame sequences displayed a weaker excess of sharing between twins.

TCRdb passed the 5' RACE reads through MiXCR, listing each CDR3 protein once. The sample records 200,000 to 250,000 distinct CDR3 sequences, 5.5% to 7% being singletons. The CDR3 totals 14 residues. Germline V gives CDR1 SGHRS, CDR2 YFSETQ. After removal of 2 bases from V and 9 bases from J, the junction contained 8 bases not matched to a gene. The same data also went into a second study, on yellow fever vaccine responses in identical twins. Per that paper: Vaccine T cell responses of twins reportedly seemed partly convergent and partly personalized.

The TCR originated in a woman aged 18-29 years in good health. This rearrangement joins TRBV5-1 to TRBJ2-4; 7 bases agree with TRBD1. Sequenced material: memory (CD45RO+) T cells sorted from blood. The CDR3 loop is CASSFDREQGIQYF. The CDR3 DNA follows: TGCGCCAGCAGCTTCGACAGGGAGCAGGGCATTCAGTACTTC.